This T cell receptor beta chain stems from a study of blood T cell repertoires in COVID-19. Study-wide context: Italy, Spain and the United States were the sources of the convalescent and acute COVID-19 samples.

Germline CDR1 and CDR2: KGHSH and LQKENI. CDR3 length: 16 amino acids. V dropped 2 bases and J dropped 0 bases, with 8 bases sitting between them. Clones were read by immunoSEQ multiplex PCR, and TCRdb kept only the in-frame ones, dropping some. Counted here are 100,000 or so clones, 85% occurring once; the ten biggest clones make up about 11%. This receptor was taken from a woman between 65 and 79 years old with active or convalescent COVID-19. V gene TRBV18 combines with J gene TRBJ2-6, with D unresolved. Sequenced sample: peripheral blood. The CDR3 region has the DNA TGTGCCAGCTCACCATTGAGTGGCTCTGGGGCCAACGTCCTGACTTTC. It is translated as CASSPLSGSGANVLTF.